A selection of T cell receptor beta chains follows, all from one sample in a study of blood T cell repertoires in COVID-19. The protocol was immunoSEQ multiplex PCR, while the TCRdb copy is restricted to in-frame clones and leaves out a portion. The sample shows fewer than 250,000 clones, almost 90% of them seen only once. The sequenced material came from PBMCs or T cells enriched from blood (not recorded which). These receptors were taken from a woman in her 50s with acute COVID-19. The CDR3 runs from the conserved cysteine through the conserved F or W. D genes are given only for firm matches. Rows give clone size only sometimes, using once, few, many, or a class for an expanded clone.

J,V,D,size,DNA,CDR3
TRBJ1-2,TRBV21-1,NA,once,TGTGCCAGCAGCAAAGTTTCGACCGGGACTAACTATGGCTACACCTTC,CASSKVSTGTNYGYTF
TRBJ2-1,TRBV27,TRBD2,NA,TGTGCCAGCTTCTCACTCTTAGGACTAGCGGAAAACAATGAGCAGTTCTTC,CASFSLLGLAENNEQFF
TRBJ2-5,TRBV7-7,NA,NA,TGTGCCAGCAGCTTAGGGCCGTACGGGGGCCAAGAGACCCAGTACTTC,CASSLGPYGGQETQYF
TRBJ2-1,TRBV19,NA,medium-sized,TGTGCCAGTAGTATAGATACAGGGGGGGGAAATGAGCAGTTCTTC,CASSIDTGGGNEQFF
TRBJ1-2,TRBV4-2,NA,NA,TGTGCCAGCAGCCAAGGACTGAGCTATGGCTACACCTTC,CASSQGLSYGYTF
TRBJ2-7,TRBV7-2,TRBD2,few,TGTGCCAGCAGCTCCACTAGCGGCCCCAAGTACTTC,CASSSTSGPKYF
TRBJ2-3,TRBV29-1,TRBD2,NA,TGCAGCGCTGCCCCTAGCGGGAGAACAGATACGCAGTATTTT,CSAAPSGRTDTQYF
TRBJ1-4,TRBV18,NA,NA,TGTGCCAGCTCACCGCGAGAACAGCGGAATGAAAAACTGTTTTTT,CASSPREQRNEKLFF
TRBJ2-3,TRBV29-1,NA,NA,TGCAGCGGACTCGGCACAGATACGCAGTATTTT,CSGLGTDTQYF
TRBJ1-1,TRBV19,TRBD1,NA,TGTGCCAGTAGTATAGATTACAGGGGCGACACTGAAGCTTTCTTT,CASSIDYRGDTEAFF
TRBJ1-4,TRBV5-6,NA,NA,TGTGCCAGCAGCTTGGTTGGAGGGTTCACAACTAATGAAAAACTGTTTTTT,CASSLVGGFTTNEKLFF
TRBJ1-5,TRBV29-1,TRBD1,NA,TGCAGCGCCCGCGGACAGGACAATCAGCCCCAGCATTTT,CSARGQDNQPQHF
TRBJ2-2,TRBV7-3,TRBD1,NA,TGTGCCAGCAGCCCCATGGACAGGGGGCTTTCCGGGGAGCTGTTTTTT,CASSPMDRGLSGELFF
TRBJ2-1,TRBV27,TRBD2,NA,TGTGCCAGCAGTCCCGAGGGACTAGCGTGGGACAATGAGCAGTTCTTC,CASSPEGLAWDNEQFF
TRBJ2-5,TRBV4-1,NA,NA,TGCGCCAGCAGCCCGGTGGGCAGGCAAGAGACCCAGTACTTC,CASSPVGRQETQYF
TRBJ1-2,TRBV9,TRBD1,NA,TGTGCCAGCAACGCCCGGACAGGCTATGGCTACACCTTC,CASNARTGYGYTF
TRBJ1-4,TRBV7-8,TRBD1,NA,TGTGCCAGCAGCTTTCGACAGGGGGGGGAAAAACTGTTTTTT,CASSFRQGGEKLFF